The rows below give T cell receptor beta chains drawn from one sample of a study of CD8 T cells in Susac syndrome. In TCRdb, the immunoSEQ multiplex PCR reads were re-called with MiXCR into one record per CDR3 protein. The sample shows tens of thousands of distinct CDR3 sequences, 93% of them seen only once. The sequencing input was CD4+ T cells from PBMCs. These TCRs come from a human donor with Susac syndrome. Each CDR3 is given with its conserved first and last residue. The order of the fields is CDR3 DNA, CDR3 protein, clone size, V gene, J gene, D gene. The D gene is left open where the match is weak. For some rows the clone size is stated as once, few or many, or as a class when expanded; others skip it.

cdr3_nt: TGCAGCGCCCGAGCCGGGGCCAGCTCCTACAATGAGCAGTTCTTC
cdr3_aa: CSARAGASSYNEQFF
clone_size: -
v_call: TRBV29-1
j_call: TRBJ2-1
d_call: -

cdr3_nt: TGTGCCAGCAGCGCGGGGGGACAGCCGGTGGCTGAAGCTTTCTTT
cdr3_aa: CASSAGGQPVAEAFF
clone_size: -
v_call: TRBV7-3
j_call: TRBJ1-1
d_call: TRBD1

cdr3_nt: TGTGCCAGCAGTTACTCGAGGGGCGAGACTGAAGCTTTCTTT
cdr3_aa: CASSYSRGETEAFF
clone_size: once
v_call: TRBV6-2/TRBV6-3
j_call: TRBJ1-1
d_call: -

cdr3_nt: TGTGCCAGCGGGATCAATACAGATACGCAGTATTTT
cdr3_aa: CASGINTDTQYF
clone_size: -
v_call: TRBV27
j_call: TRBJ2-3
d_call: -

cdr3_nt: TGTGCCAGCAGCTTACGGGAGAACACTGAAGCTTTCTTT
cdr3_aa: CASSLRENTEAFF
clone_size: -
v_call: TRBV7-9
j_call: TRBJ1-1
d_call: -

cdr3_nt: TGTGCCAGCAGCTCGGGACAGTCCGATACGCAGTATTTT
cdr3_aa: CASSSGQSDTQYF
clone_size: -
v_call: TRBV5-6
j_call: TRBJ2-3
d_call: TRBD1

cdr3_nt: TGCGCCAGCAGCTCCGGGACTAGTACGGATGAGCAGTTCTTC
cdr3_aa: CASSSGTSTDEQFF
clone_size: -
v_call: TRBV5-1
j_call: TRBJ2-1
d_call: TRBD2

cdr3_nt: TGTGCCAGTAGTAGGGGGAATGAGCAGTTCTTC
cdr3_aa: CASSRGNEQFF
clone_size: -
v_call: TRBV19
j_call: TRBJ2-1
d_call: -

cdr3_nt: TGCAGTGCCCGCGCCCGGGGGCGTTTTAGCACTGAAGCTTTCTTT
cdr3_aa: CSARARGRFSTEAFF
clone_size: -
v_call: TRBV20-1
j_call: TRBJ1-1
d_call: -

cdr3_nt: TGTGCCAGCAGTTACTCGGAATTAGGTCGTAGCACAGATACGCAGTATTTT
cdr3_aa: CASSYSELGRSTDTQYF
clone_size: -
v_call: TRBV6-5
j_call: TRBJ2-3
d_call: -